The clone carrying this TCR beta chain has a count of ten or more. Its target is unknown. These data are taken from a study of T cell repertoires in cytomegalovirus infection. At the level of the study: CMV infection plus the matching HLA type was flagged by public TCR beta signatures.

TCRdb analysed the reads with MiXCR anew, one entry per CDR3 protein. The table lists 400,000 or so distinct CDR3 sequences, approximately 18% of them singletons. Findings of the study overall: Clonotypes of TCR beta that were HLA-C-restricted and CMV-specific dominated the ex vivo response. Pooled public TCR beta family frequency picked out CMV carriers with the relevant HLA.

The germline CDR1 and CDR2 sequences are SGHTA and FQGNSA. The ends were cut back, 5 bases at V and 9 bases at J, with 11 bases in the middle. This CDR3 region has 12 residues. The sample consisted of PBMCs. This TCR came from a human donor in good health (CMV status not recorded). Some clones in this sample may be carry-over from other donors' samples. The chain combines TRBV7-2 with TRBJ2-1; D uncertain. For the CDR3, the DNA is TGTGCCAGCAGCCCAGCTAGACGTGAGCAGTTCTTC. Translating it yields CASSPARREQFF.